A selection of T cell receptor beta chains follows, all from one sample in a study of cytomegalovirus exposure and HLA in healthy donors. Measured with immunoSEQ multiplex PCR; TCRdb has only the in-frame clones, and not every one. Of around 150,000 clones in the sample, approximately 77% were seen once. Sequenced input: PBMCs. These receptors all stem from a man aged 25-40 years in good health and CMV-seronegative. CDR3s include the opening cysteine and the closing phenylalanine or tryptophan. Fields, in order: V gene, clone size, D gene, J gene, CDR3 DNA, CDR3 protein. The D gene is left open where the match is weak. Expanded clones get a size class; other rows say once, few or many, or leave the size out.

V: TRBV11-2; size: NA; D: TRBD1; J: TRBJ2-5; DNA: TGTGCCAGCAGCTACGAGCTGGGACAGGGGCTTTGGGAGACCCAGTACTTC; CDR3: CASSYELGQGLWETQYF
V: TRBV7-9; size: NA; D: TRBD1; J: TRBJ2-5; DNA: TGTGCCAGCAGAGGACAGGGGCGACAGACCCAGTACTTC; CDR3: CASRGQGRQTQYF
V: TRBV7-8; size: NA; D: TRBD2; J: TRBJ2-7; DNA: TGTGCCAGCAGCTTAGCGAGGGGACTAGCGGCGGACTACGAGCAGTACTTC; CDR3: CASSLARGLAADYEQYF
V: TRBV19; size: NA; D: TRBD2; J: TRBJ2-1; DNA: TGTGCCAGTAGTGCGTCTCGAGGAGCGGGAAATGGGAATGAGCAGTTCTTC; CDR3: CASSASRGAGNGNEQFF
V: TRBV5-1; size: few; D: NA; J: TRBJ2-1; DNA: TGCGCCAGCAGCTGGGCTATCCGATACAATGAGCAGTTCTTC; CDR3: CASSWAIRYNEQFF
V: TRBV5-1; size: NA; D: NA; J: TRBJ2-3; DNA: TGCGCCAGCAGCTTGGGACTAGTAGGAGATACGCAGTATTTT; CDR3: CASSLGLVGDTQYF
V: TRBV6-1; size: NA; D: TRBD1; J: TRBJ1-4; DNA: TGTGCCAGCAGTGGGATGACAGGGGTTATTAATGAAAAACTGTTTTTT; CDR3: CASSGMTGVINEKLFF
V: TRBV28; size: once; D: TRBD2; J: TRBJ2-7; DNA: TGTGCCAGCAGTTACAGCGGGGGGCCAACATACGAGCAGTACTTC; CDR3: CASSYSGGPTYEQYF
V: TRBV30; size: NA; D: TRBD2; J: TRBJ2-3; DNA: TGTGCCTGGAGTGTCGGACTAGCGGGAGCAGATACGCAGTATTTT; CDR3: CAWSVGLAGADTQYF
V: TRBV19; size: NA; D: TRBD2; J: TRBJ2-1; DNA: TGTGCCAGTAGTAGATCTATAGCGGGTAGGGATAAATACAATGAGCAGTTCTTC; CDR3: CASSRSIAGRDKYNEQFF
V: TRBV30; size: NA; D: TRBD1; J: TRBJ1-2; DNA: TGTGCCTGGAGTTCCGGGACAGGGGGTTCGGGGAACTATGGCTACACCTTC; CDR3: CAWSSGTGGSGNYGYTF
V: TRBV11-2; size: NA; D: TRBD1; J: TRBJ2-4; DNA: TGTGCCAGCAGCTTAGAATGGACAGGAGGATTAAACATTCAGTACTTC; CDR3: CASSLEWTGGLNIQYF
V: TRBV7-6; size: NA; D: TRBD1; J: TRBJ1-1; DNA: TGTGCCAGCGGGGACAGAGAAGGGGAAGCTTTCTTT; CDR3: CASGDREGEAFF
V: TRBV11-2; size: NA; D: NA; J: TRBJ2-1; DNA: TGTGCCAGCAGCTTAAGGGAGGAGGGGGAGCAGTTCTTC; CDR3: CASSLREEGEQFF
V: TRBV6-5; size: NA; D: TRBD2; J: TRBJ2-1; DNA: TGTGCCAGCAGTTACCGGGGGCGGGAGGGTATGGAGTTCTTC; CDR3: CASSYRGREGMEFF
V: TRBV7-9; size: NA; D: NA; J: TRBJ2-7; DNA: TGTGCCAGCAGCTTCCTCTCCCCGCGCGGCATCTACGAGCAGTACTTC; CDR3: CASSFLSPRGIYEQYF
V: TRBV5-1; size: NA; D: TRBD2; J: TRBJ2-1; DNA: TGCGCCAGCAGCTCACTAGCGGGAGAGGATAATGAGCAGTTCTTC; CDR3: CASSSLAGEDNEQFF
V: TRBV6-5; size: once; D: TRBD2; J: TRBJ2-5; DNA: TGTGCCAGCAGTTACGTGGTCGGGAGGGCCAGGGAGACCCAGTACTTC; CDR3: CASSYVVGRARETQYF
V: TRBV6-4; size: NA; D: NA; J: TRBJ2-1; DNA: TGTGCCAGCAGTGACGGAAACAGTTACAATGAGCAGTTCTTC; CDR3: CASSDGNSYNEQFF
V: TRBV5-1; size: NA; D: NA; J: TRBJ2-7; DNA: TGCGCCAGCAGCCCTGAGGGAGTCCGCGAGCAGTACTTC; CDR3: CASSPEGVREQYF
V: TRBV11-2; size: NA; D: TRBD2; J: TRBJ2-2; DNA: TGTGCCAGCAGCTCTGTAACTAGCGGACCGAACACCGGGGAGCTGTTTTTT; CDR3: CASSSVTSGPNTGELFF
V: TRBV7-9; size: NA; D: TRBD1; J: TRBJ2-7; DNA: TGTGCCAGCCGACAGGGTTTAACCTACGAGCAGTACTTC; CDR3: CASRQGLTYEQYF
V: TRBV18; size: NA; D: NA; J: TRBJ2-1; DNA: TGTGCCAGCTCACCACCGGAGACGATGCAGTTCTTC; CDR3: CASSPPETMQFF